A selection of T cell receptor beta chains follows, all from one sample in a study of T cell repertoires in cytomegalovirus infection. TCRdb redid the calling of the reads with MiXCR, one entry per CDR3 protein. The table records more than 250,000 distinct CDR3 sequences, roughly 25% of them present only once. These receptors' targets are unknown. Sequencing used cultured PBMCs, obtained from culture after CMV antigen stimulation. The receptor source for this set is a human donor in good health (CMV status not recorded). Some clones in this sample may be carry-over from other donors' samples. CDR3s include the opening cysteine and the closing phenylalanine or tryptophan. Fields, in order: CDR3 DNA, CDR3 protein, clone size, J gene, V gene, D gene. The D gene is left open where the match is weak. Some rows mark clone size as missing; the rest say once, few, many or name a class of expanded clone.

CDR3nt: TGTGCCAGTACCATATATGGCTCACCCCACAATGAGCAGTTCTTC
CDR3aa: CASTIYGSPHNEQFF
abundance: few
j_gene: TRBJ2-1
v_gene: TRBV19
d_gene: -

CDR3nt: TGTGCCAGCAGCTTAGTTGGACAGGGTCGGAATGAGCAGTTCTTC
CDR3aa: CASSLVGQGRNEQFF
abundance: many
j_gene: TRBJ2-1
v_gene: TRBV7-2
d_gene: TRBD1

CDR3nt: TGTGCCAGCAGCCAAGATAATATCCGGGAGCTGTTTTTT
CDR3aa: CASSQDNIRELFF
abundance: -
j_gene: TRBJ2-2
v_gene: TRBV14
d_gene: -

CDR3nt: TGTGCCAGCAGCTTAGGGTTAGGGGGGGGACGGTACAATGAGCAGTTCTTC
CDR3aa: CASSLGLGGGRYNEQFF
abundance: many
j_gene: TRBJ2-1
v_gene: TRBV7-2
d_gene: -

CDR3nt: TGTGCCAGCAGTTTATCTCCCGTGAACACTGAAGCTTTCTTT
CDR3aa: CASSLSPVNTEAFF
abundance: few
j_gene: TRBJ1-1
v_gene: TRBV27
d_gene: -

CDR3nt: TGTGCCAGCAGCTTAGATGGGCAGATTGGAAACACCATATATTTT
CDR3aa: CASSLDGQIGNTIYF
abundance: many
j_gene: TRBJ1-3
v_gene: TRBV7-2
d_gene: -

CDR3nt: TGTGCCAGCAGCTCAGGACAGGGGGCTGTAGAGACCCAGTACTTC
CDR3aa: CASSSGQGAVETQYF
abundance: -
j_gene: TRBJ2-5
v_gene: TRBV7-3
d_gene: TRBD1

CDR3nt: TGTGCCAGCAGTTCTCGACTAGCGGGAAAGGGCACGTTC
CDR3aa: CASSSRLAGKGTF
abundance: -
j_gene: TRBJ2-1
v_gene: TRBV12-3/TRBV12-4
d_gene: TRBD2

CDR3nt: TGTGCCAGCAGCTTGAAAGGGCCTCAGCCCCAGCATTTT
CDR3aa: CASSLKGPQPQHF
abundance: few
j_gene: TRBJ1-5
v_gene: TRBV7-9
d_gene: -

CDR3nt: TGTGCCAGCAGCCGAGGACAAACGAACACTGAAGCTTTCTTT
CDR3aa: CASSRGQTNTEAFF
abundance: -
j_gene: TRBJ1-1
v_gene: TRBV6-8
d_gene: -

CDR3nt: TGTGCCTGGCGGACTAGCGGGAGGGCCTGGAATGAGCAGTTCTTC
CDR3aa: CAWRTSGRAWNEQFF
abundance: few
j_gene: TRBJ2-1
v_gene: TRBV30
d_gene: TRBD2

CDR3nt: TGTGCCAGCAGCCCCCCGTGGGGCAATGAGCAGTTCTTC
CDR3aa: CASSPPWGNEQFF
abundance: -
j_gene: TRBJ2-1
v_gene: TRBV7-9
d_gene: -

CDR3nt: TGTGCCAGCAGGTGGGGACAGGTCGAAAACGAGCAGTACTTC
CDR3aa: CASRWGQVENEQYF
abundance: many
j_gene: TRBJ2-7
v_gene: TRBV28
d_gene: TRBD1

CDR3nt: TGTGCCAGCAGTCCAGCAGGGCTGTACAATCAGCCCCAGCATTTT
CDR3aa: CASSPAGLYNQPQHF
abundance: few
j_gene: TRBJ1-5
v_gene: TRBV12-3/TRBV12-4
d_gene: -

CDR3nt: TGTGCCAGCAGCCATGGGGGGAATCAGCCCCAGCATTTT
CDR3aa: CASSHGGNQPQHF
abundance: -
j_gene: TRBJ1-5
v_gene: TRBV14
d_gene: -

CDR3nt: TGTGCCAGCAGCTTAGGCCCGGACGCCAAGCCGACCCAGTACTTC
CDR3aa: CASSLGPDAKPTQYF
abundance: many
j_gene: TRBJ2-5
v_gene: TRBV11-2
d_gene: -

CDR3nt: TGTGCCAGCAGCTCCATACTCGCTTGGCCCGGGGAGCTGTTTTTT
CDR3aa: CASSSILAWPGELFF
abundance: -
j_gene: TRBJ2-2
v_gene: TRBV11-2
d_gene: -

CDR3nt: TGTGCCAGCAGCCATTGGGACGGATCCTATGGCTACACCTTC
CDR3aa: CASSHWDGSYGYTF
abundance: -
j_gene: TRBJ1-2
v_gene: TRBV14
d_gene: -

CDR3nt: TGTGCCAGCTCCCCGGGTGCCATCAGTACGCAGTATTTT
CDR3aa: CASSPGAISTQYF
abundance: -
j_gene: TRBJ2-3
v_gene: TRBV7-6
d_gene: -

CDR3nt: TGTGCCAGCAGCTTAGTACATCCCCAGCATTTT
CDR3aa: CASSLVHPQHF
abundance: many
j_gene: TRBJ1-5
v_gene: TRBV7-2
d_gene: -

CDR3nt: TGTGCCAGCAGCCAAGTTCCTTTTTTATCAGGGGTGGGCGGCACTGAAGCTTTCTTT
CDR3aa: CASSQVPFLSGVGGTEAFF
abundance: -
j_gene: TRBJ1-1
v_gene: TRBV14
d_gene: -

CDR3nt: TGCGCCAGCAAAGACAGGAACACTGAAGCTTTCTTT
CDR3aa: CASKDRNTEAFF
abundance: few
j_gene: TRBJ1-1
v_gene: TRBV10-2
d_gene: -

CDR3nt: TGTGCCAGCAGCTTACAACAGGGCTATCAGCCCCAGCATTTT
CDR3aa: CASSLQQGYQPQHF
abundance: few
j_gene: TRBJ1-5
v_gene: TRBV11-2
d_gene: -

CDR3nt: TGTGCCAGCAGCTTGTATAGCGGGAGGAGAAACAATGAGCAGTTCTTC
CDR3aa: CASSLYSGRRNNEQFF
abundance: -
j_gene: TRBJ2-1
v_gene: TRBV7-6
d_gene: TRBD2

CDR3nt: TGTGCCAGCGACCCCAGTCTAGCGGGAGGCTCCAATGAGCAGTTCTTC
CDR3aa: CASDPSLAGGSNEQFF
abundance: many
j_gene: TRBJ2-1
v_gene: TRBV12-3/TRBV12-4
d_gene: TRBD2

CDR3nt: TGCAGTGCCGGGGAGCGGGAGCAGTATTTT
CDR3aa: CSAGEREQYF
abundance: -
j_gene: TRBJ2-3
v_gene: TRBV20-1
d_gene: TRBD2

CDR3nt: TGTGCCAGCAGTTTAGCACTAGCGGGGAGTATGGAGACCCAGTACTTC
CDR3aa: CASSLALAGSMETQYF
abundance: few
j_gene: TRBJ2-5
v_gene: TRBV12-3/TRBV12-4
d_gene: TRBD2

CDR3nt: TGTGCCAGCAGCTTAGGATGGCAGAACAATCAGCCCCAGCATTTT
CDR3aa: CASSLGWQNNQPQHF
abundance: many
j_gene: TRBJ1-5
v_gene: TRBV7-8
d_gene: -

CDR3nt: TGTGCCAGCAAAAGAGCCGGGGAGCTGTTTTTT
CDR3aa: CASKRAGELFF
abundance: few
j_gene: TRBJ2-2
v_gene: TRBV6-2/TRBV6-3
d_gene: -

CDR3nt: TGCAGTGCGAGAAACCGACTAGTTAGCACAGATACGCAGTATTTT
CDR3aa: CSARNRLVSTDTQYF
abundance: -
j_gene: TRBJ2-3
v_gene: TRBV20-1
d_gene: -

CDR3nt: TGTGCCAGCAGTGAATGGGTGGCTGAGCAGTTCTTC
CDR3aa: CASSEWVAEQFF
abundance: few
j_gene: TRBJ2-1
v_gene: TRBV25-1
d_gene: -

CDR3nt: TGTGCCAGCAGCTTATCGTTGCTAGCGGGAGGGCCCGGAGAGACCCAGTACTTC
CDR3aa: CASSLSLLAGGPGETQYF
abundance: -
j_gene: TRBJ2-5
v_gene: TRBV11-3
d_gene: TRBD2

CDR3nt: TGTGCCAGCAGCCCCCGGGCAGGGTGGAGCAATCAGCCCCAGCATTTT
CDR3aa: CASSPRAGWSNQPQHF
abundance: few
j_gene: TRBJ1-5
v_gene: TRBV7-2
d_gene: -

CDR3nt: TGCAGCGTTGAACAGGGACGGGGTCAGCCCCAGCATTTT
CDR3aa: CSVEQGRGQPQHF
abundance: -
j_gene: TRBJ1-5
v_gene: TRBV29-1
d_gene: -

CDR3nt: TGTGCCAGCAGTGAAGGGGGGACAGGGAGGGAGGAGCAGTTCTTC
CDR3aa: CASSEGGTGREEQFF
abundance: few
j_gene: TRBJ2-1
v_gene: TRBV6-1
d_gene: TRBD1

CDR3nt: TGCAGTGCGACGGGACAGGGGGTCACAGATACGCAGTATTTT
CDR3aa: CSATGQGVTDTQYF
abundance: many
j_gene: TRBJ2-3
v_gene: TRBV20-1
d_gene: TRBD1

CDR3nt: TGCGCCAGCAGCCAAGGGCGGGGACTACAAGAGACCCAGTACTTC
CDR3aa: CASSQGRGLQETQYF
abundance: few
j_gene: TRBJ2-5
v_gene: TRBV4-1
d_gene: TRBD2

CDR3nt: TGTGCCAGCAGCCCTGAGAGGGCCAGCTCTGGAAACACCATATATTTT
CDR3aa: CASSPERASSGNTIYF
abundance: -
j_gene: TRBJ1-3
v_gene: TRBV7-9
d_gene: -

CDR3nt: TGTGCCAGCGGGTTATCGGCCTATTCGGGACTAGCGGGAGAGTACAATGAGCAGTTCTTC
CDR3aa: CASGLSAYSGLAGEYNEQFF
abundance: -
j_gene: TRBJ2-1
v_gene: TRBV6-2/TRBV6-3
d_gene: TRBD2

CDR3nt: TGTGCCAGCAGCGGAGGGGTCCTCACTGAAGCTTTCTTT
CDR3aa: CASSGGVLTEAFF
abundance: many
j_gene: TRBJ1-1
v_gene: TRBV7-2
d_gene: -

CDR3nt: TGTGCCTGGAGGTACAGTATCGGGGAGCTGTTTTTT
CDR3aa: CAWRYSIGELFF
abundance: many
j_gene: TRBJ2-2
v_gene: TRBV30
d_gene: -

CDR3nt: TGTGCCAGCAGCCCAGAGGGGGAGGCTGAAGCTTTCTTT
CDR3aa: CASSPEGEAEAFF
abundance: many
j_gene: TRBJ1-1
v_gene: TRBV7-8
d_gene: -

CDR3nt: TGTGCCAGCAGTGAGCCAGGGAGGGAGACCCAGTACTTC
CDR3aa: CASSEPGRETQYF
abundance: few
j_gene: TRBJ2-5
v_gene: TRBV25-1
d_gene: -

CDR3nt: TGTGCCAGCAGCTTAGAGGCAGGGTTAAGAAACACCATATATTTT
CDR3aa: CASSLEAGLRNTIYF
abundance: many
j_gene: TRBJ1-3
v_gene: TRBV7-2
d_gene: -

CDR3nt: TGTGCCAGCAACGACAGGGGTCAGCCCCAGCATTTT
CDR3aa: CASNDRGQPQHF
abundance: many
j_gene: TRBJ1-5
v_gene: TRBV7-2
d_gene: TRBD1

CDR3nt: TGTGCCGCGGGGACAGGGACAACCTACGAGCAGTACTTC
CDR3aa: CAAGTGTTYEQYF
abundance: -
j_gene: TRBJ2-7
v_gene: TRBV10-3
d_gene: TRBD1

CDR3nt: TGCAGTGCTAGTTTAGGACAGGGGGCGTATCAGCCCCAGCATTTT
CDR3aa: CSASLGQGAYQPQHF
abundance: -
j_gene: TRBJ1-5
v_gene: TRBV20-1
d_gene: TRBD1

CDR3nt: TGTGCCAGCTCACCAGGGCAGAGCTCCTACGAGCAGTACTTC
CDR3aa: CASSPGQSSYEQYF
abundance: -
j_gene: TRBJ2-7
v_gene: TRBV18
d_gene: -